The 6 T cell receptor beta chains listed next were all sequenced from one sample in a study of blood T cell repertoires in COVID-19. The protocol was immunoSEQ multiplex PCR, while the TCRdb copy is restricted to in-frame clones and leaves out a portion. The sample consists of over 100,000 clones, roughly 90% of them appearing once. Sequenced sample: peripheral blood. These receptors came from a man aged 40-49 years with acute or convalescent COVID-19.

The chain is built from TRBV7-9 and TRBJ1-1; D not resolved. The CDR3 is made up of 13 amino acids. Looked up from germline, CDR1 is SEHNR and CDR2 is FQNEAQ (reference sequence). V lost 0 bases and J lost 8, with 10 bases in between. In DNA, the CDR3 is TGTGCCAGCAGCTTAGCGGGCAGCCCCGAAGCTTTCTTT. Its translation is CASSLAGSPEAFF.

This chain connects TRBV5-1 to TRBJ2-1; 9 bases fit TRBD1. The CDR3 has 13 amino acids. The J segment lost 6 bases and the V segment lost 4 bases, leaving 2 bases of the junction unmatched. Germline CDR1 and CDR2: SGHRS and YFSETQ. CDR3 coding DNA: TGCGCCAGCAGCCTGACAGGGGGCAATGAGCAGTTCTTC. Amino acids: CASSLTGGNEQFF.

The chain links TRBV5-5 to TRBJ2-3, with 9 bases that match TRBD1. The CDR3 runs to 16 residues. Germline CDR1 and CDR2: SGHKS and YYEKEE (reference sequence). With 3 bases clipped from V and 5 bases from J, the junction kept 10 bases outside the gene matches. The CDR3 region has the DNA TGTGCCAGCAGCTCCCGACCCGACAGGGGGATAGATACGCAGTATTTT. Translated: CASSSRPDRGIDTQYF. The full variable domain, completed using reference TRBV5-5 and TRBJ2-3, is DAGVTQSPTHLIKTRGQQVTLRCSPISGHKSVSWYQQVLGQGPQFIFQYYEKEERGRGNFPDRFSARQFPNYSSELNVNALLLGDSALYLCASSSRPDRGIDTQYFGPGTRLTVL.

The V gene is TRBV7-9, the J gene TRBJ2-7; D might be TRBD2 (6 bases). This CDR3 is built from 14 residues. The germline V gene encodes CDR1 SEHNR and CDR2 FQNEAQ (reference sequence). Trimming left V 5 bases short and J 3 bases short, with 14 bases between. CDR3 coding DNA: TGTGCCAGCAGCCCCACGGGACTGATCTACGAGCAGTACTTC. Its protein product is CASSPTGLIYEQYF. The entire variable domain, with the rest obtained from reference TRBV7-9 and TRBJ2-7, is as follows: DTGVSQNPRHKITKRGQNVTFRCDPISEHNRLYWYRQTLGQGPEFLTYFQNEAQLEKSRLLSDRFSAERPKGSFSTLEIQRTEQGDSAMYLCASSPTGLIYEQYFGPGTRLTVT.

The chain has TRBV6-6 and TRBJ2-3; D not resolved. V lost 8 bases and J lost 0, with 9 bases in between. CDR1 and CDR2 from the germline V gene are MNHNY and SVGAGI (reference sequence). This CDR3 contains 13 residues. The CDR3 DNA follows: TGTGCCAGCGGCGCCAGGAGCACAGATACGCAGTATTTT. Its protein product is CASGARSTDTQYF.

Only one count was recorded for this clone. The rearrangement joins TRBV3-1 (or the pseudogene TRBV3-2) to TRBJ1-2; D gene ambiguous. The CDR3 is 13 residues long. From germline, CDR1 is LGHDT and CDR2 YNNKEL (reference sequence). The V gene lost 1 base and the J gene lost 7 bases, with 10 bases spanning the gap. CDR3 nucleotides: TGTGCCAGCAGCCAAGTCCCGGAGGCTGGCTACACCTTC. Translated, it gives CASSQVPEAGYTF.